This entry is about one TCR beta chain. Its target is not known. The entire patient cohort was treatment-naive prior to thyroid surgery. The sample comes from a study of metastatic and nonmetastatic thyroid tumors. Overall study context: Comparative analysis of repertoires was undertaken across blood and tumor or nodule tissue obtained from malignant and benign thyroid patients. Whole-study findings and limits: TCR beta diversity was reportedly significantly higher in malignant thyroid tumors than benign nodules, in blood and tumor.

Germline CDR1 and CDR2: SQVTM and ANQGSEA. V was trimmed by 4 bases and J by 2 bases, leaving 5 bases between them. This CDR3 is built from 11 residues. Authors' data handling: The study took CDR3 differences across clinicopathological groups and made a distant-metastasis classifier for papillary thyroid cancer from them. Via MiXCR, TCRdb re-called the PCR reads. Clone size and V and J calls follow TCRdb, not the original study. The sample yields around 50,000 clones, 25% to 30% seen once. The receptor was isolated from a female donor with papillary thyroid cancer or a benign thyroid nodule (not recorded which). Some clones in this sample may be carry-over from other donors' samples. V is TRBV29-1 and J is TRBJ1-2; D is ambiguous. The sequenced sample was blood. DNA for the CDR3: TGCAGCGTTGTACAGAACTATGGCTACACCTTC. Translation gives CSVVQNYGYTF.